This T cell receptor (beta chain) was identified in a study of blood T cells in healthy people across ages. Study-wide results and caveats: Per million T cells, TCR beta diversity dropped roughly linearly as age increased.

Trimming removed 5 bases from V and 12 bases from J, with 27 bases in between. Germline CDR1 is SEHNR and CDR2 is FQNEAQ (reference sequence). The CDR3 consists of 16 residues. With respect to this clonotype: Its antigen is currently unknown.

A J-beta primer mix and a sample-barcoded 5' primer were used in a second PCR of about 7 to 12 cycles. Every single cDNA molecule received a tag from a template-switch adaptor with 12 random nucleotides. TCRdb fed the 5' RACE reads into MiXCR, producing one record per CDR3 protein. The top ten clones hold approximately 8.7% of a sample with almost 550,000 distinct CDR3 sequences, 24% of them seen once. This sample also appeared in a second study, on T cells of mothers and their children.

V is TRBV7-9 and J is TRBJ2-3; D possibly corresponds to TRBD2 (6 bases). The specimen sequenced was blood. The receptor was derived from a boy under 18 in good health. In DNA, the CDR3 is TGTGCCAGCAGCCCCGCGAGCTCGGGGGACCCCTATCACCAGTATTTT. This sequence encodes CASSPASSGDPYHQYF.